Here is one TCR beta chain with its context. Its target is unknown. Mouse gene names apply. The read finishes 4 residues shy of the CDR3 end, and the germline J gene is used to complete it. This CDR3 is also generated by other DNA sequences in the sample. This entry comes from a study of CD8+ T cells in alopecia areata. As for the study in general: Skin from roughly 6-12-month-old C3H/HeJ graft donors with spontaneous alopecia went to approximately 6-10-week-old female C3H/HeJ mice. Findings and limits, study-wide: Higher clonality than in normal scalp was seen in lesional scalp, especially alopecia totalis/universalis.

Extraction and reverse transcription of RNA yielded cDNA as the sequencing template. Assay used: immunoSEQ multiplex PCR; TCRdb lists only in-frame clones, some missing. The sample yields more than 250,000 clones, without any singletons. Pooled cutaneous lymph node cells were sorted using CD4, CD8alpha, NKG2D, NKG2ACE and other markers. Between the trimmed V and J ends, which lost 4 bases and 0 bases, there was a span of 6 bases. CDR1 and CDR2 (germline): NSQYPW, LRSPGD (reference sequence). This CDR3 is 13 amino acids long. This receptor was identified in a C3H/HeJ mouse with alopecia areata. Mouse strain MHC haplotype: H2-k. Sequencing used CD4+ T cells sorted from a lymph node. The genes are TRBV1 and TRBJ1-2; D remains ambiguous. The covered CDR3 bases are TGCACCTGCAGTGATAGGGCAAACTCC. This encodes CTCSDRANS. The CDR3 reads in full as CTCSDRANSDYTF.